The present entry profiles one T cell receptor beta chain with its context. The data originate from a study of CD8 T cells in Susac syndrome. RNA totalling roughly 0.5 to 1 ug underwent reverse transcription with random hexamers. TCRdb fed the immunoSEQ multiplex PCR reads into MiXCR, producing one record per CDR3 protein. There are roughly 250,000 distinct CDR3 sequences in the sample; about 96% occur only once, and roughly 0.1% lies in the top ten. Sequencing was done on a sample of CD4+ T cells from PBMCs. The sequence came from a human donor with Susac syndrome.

The CDR3 region is CATLTGDLTGELFF. As DNA, the CDR3 is TGTGCCACTTTGACAGGGGACCTCACCGGGGAGCTGTTTTTT. V usage is TRBV6-5 and J usage is TRBJ2-2, with 8 positions matching TRBD1. CDR1 is MNHEY and CDR2 is SVGAGI in the germline V gene. The CDR3 covers 14 residues. J gave up 4 bases and V 10 bases, and 8 bases lay outside the gene matches.